The rows below give T cell receptor beta chains drawn from one sample of a study of spatial heterogeneity in lung cancer. TCRdb analysed the 5' RACE reads with MiXCR anew, one entry per CDR3 protein. The sample consists of about 82,000 distinct CDR3 sequences, roughly 12% of them appearing once. This sample comprised PBMCs, obtained at surgery. The receptors come from a male donor with early-stage non-small cell lung cancer. Both conserved end residues are part of each CDR3. A D gene is named only where the DNA matches it firmly. Clone size is given for some rows only: seen once, a few or many times, or a class if the clone is expanded.

TRBV7-9	NA	TRBJ2-3	few	TGTGCCAGCAGCTCAGGGGGGGTTGCAGATACGCAGTATTTT	CASSSGGVADTQYF
TRBV7-9	NA	TRBJ2-7	few	TGTGCCAGCAGCTTACTCGAGCCTCCCTACGAGCAGTACTTC	CASSLLEPPYEQYF
TRBV18	NA	TRBJ2-3	NA	TGTGCCAGCTCACCGGATGACAGAAGTATAGATACGCAGTATTTT	CASSPDDRSIDTQYF
TRBV10-3	TRBD1	TRBJ2-5	NA	TGTGCCATCAGTGGGACAGGGGGTGCAGAGACCCAGTACTTC	CAISGTGGAETQYF
TRBV5-1	TRBD1	TRBJ1-2	few	TGCGCCAGCAGCTTGGTTGAACAACGAACAGGGGCTTATGGCTACACCTTC	CASSLVEQRTGAYGYTF
TRBV5-1	NA	TRBJ2-7	few	TGCGCCAGCTGGGGTCTAGGGCCCAACGAGCAGTACTTC	CASWGLGPNEQYF
TRBV9	TRBD2	TRBJ2-7	few	TGTGCCAGCAGAAAGGGACTAGCGGGGGAAGAGCAGTACTTC	CASRKGLAGEEQYF
TRBV7-9	NA	TRBJ2-7	many	TGTGCCAGCAGCTCGACGGGGGAGCAGTACTTC	CASSSTGEQYF
TRBV5-5	NA	TRBJ1-1	many	TGTGCCAGCAGCTTGGCCTCAGGAACTGAAGCTTTCTTT	CASSLASGTEAFF
TRBV27	NA	TRBJ1-2	NA	TGTGCCAGCAGTCCCCTGACAGAATGGGGTAACTATGGCTACACCTTC	CASSPLTEWGNYGYTF
TRBV20-1	TRBD2	TRBJ2-5	NA	TGCAGTGCTATTTCCAGGAGCGGGGGGTACCAAGAGACCCAGTACTTC	CSAISRSGGYQETQYF
TRBV7-3	TRBD1	TRBJ2-7	few	TGTGCCAGCAGCCTCACAGGGGGCGAAGACTCCTACGAGCAGTACTTC	CASSLTGGEDSYEQYF
TRBV11-2	TRBD2	TRBJ2-7	few	TGTGCCAGCAGCCAGCGGACTAGCAAATCCTACGAGCAGTACTTC	CASSQRTSKSYEQYF
TRBV11-2	NA	TRBJ2-2	NA	TGTGCCAGCAGCTCCCCGGGGGCGAGGACCGGGGAGCTGTTTTTT	CASSSPGARTGELFF
TRBV19	NA	TRBJ1-5	few	TGTGCCAGTAGTATAGAAGGTGGATTCAATCAGCCCCAGCATTTT	CASSIEGGFNQPQHF
TRBV5-1	TRBD1	TRBJ2-2	NA	TGCGCCAGCAGCGCTCGACAGGGGGGGAACACCGGGGAGCTGTTTTTT	CASSARQGGNTGELFF
TRBV18	TRBD1	TRBJ2-7	many	TGTGCCAGCTCATCGACAGGGGTTACTTACGAGCAGTACTTC	CASSSTGVTYEQYF
TRBV7-2	TRBD2	TRBJ2-1	NA	TGTGCCAGCAGCTTAGGGACTAGCGGGAGGAAAGATGAGCAGTTCTTC	CASSLGTSGRKDEQFF
TRBV5-3	NA	TRBJ1-1	NA	TGTGCCAGAAGCTTAACCCAGGGGCCTCTTACCCTGGGGACTGAAGCTTTCTTT	CARSLTQGPLTLGTEAFF
TRBV7-2	NA	TRBJ1-4	NA	TGTGCCAGCAGCTCTCGCCGGTTGGGTGAAAAACTGTTTTTT	CASSSRRLGEKLFF
TRBV5-1	TRBD2	TRBJ2-1	few	TGCGCCAGCAGCTTTAACGGGGGGGCAGGTGAGCAGTTCTTC	CASSFNGGAGEQFF
TRBV6-6	TRBD1	TRBJ1-4	few	TGTGCCAGCAGTTACTCGCGTCAGGGGGTTACAACTAATGAAAAACTGTTTTTT	CASSYSRQGVTTNEKLFF
TRBV5-1	TRBD1	TRBJ2-3	few	TGCGCCAGCAGCTTGAGGCAGGGGGCCGAAGATACGCAGTATTTT	CASSLRQGAEDTQYF
TRBV20-1	NA	TRBJ2-5	many	TGCAGTGCTAGAGAATTCACCAGGGAGACCCAGTACTTC	CSAREFTRETQYF
TRBV20-1	NA	TRBJ1-3	few	TGCAGTGCTAGAGTAGAGCCGGGGGGAAACACCATATATTTT	CSARVEPGGNTIYF
TRBV7-9	NA	TRBJ2-7	many	TGTGCCAGCAGCTTTAGCAACTACGAGCAGTACTTC	CASSFSNYEQYF
TRBV30	NA	TRBJ1-1	many	TGTGCCAACTTCAAACAGGGAAGGGACACTGAAGCTTTCTTT	CANFKQGRDTEAFF
TRBV9	TRBD2	TRBJ2-5	few	TGTGCCAGCAGCCTAGGGCGGGGGGCCGGAGAGACCCAGTACTTC	CASSLGRGAGETQYF
TRBV19	TRBD1	TRBJ1-1	few	TGTGCCAGTAGTATAATCGGACAGGGGATGAACACTGAAGCTTTCTTT	CASSIIGQGMNTEAFF
TRBV3-1	NA	TRBJ2-1	few	TGTGCCAGCAGCCTAAGTGAGGTTTATGGTGAGCAGTTCTTC	CASSLSEVYGEQFF
TRBV12-3/TRBV12-4	NA	TRBJ2-1	NA	TGTGCCAGCAGTTTGGGTGTAGGAGCGGACTCAAGATACAATGAGCAGTTCTTC	CASSLGVGADSRYNEQFF
TRBV14	NA	TRBJ2-3	few	TGTGCCAGCTCGAGGGGTAGTTTTTCCACAGATACGCAGTATTTT	CASSRGSFSTDTQYF
TRBV5-1	NA	TRBJ2-7	few	TGCGCCAGCAGCTTGATGAACGAGCAGTACTTC	CASSLMNEQYF
TRBV24-1	NA	TRBJ2-1	few	TGTGCCACCAGTGATCAATACGGTAATGAGCAGTTCTTC	CATSDQYGNEQFF
TRBV9	NA	TRBJ2-4	NA	TGTGCCAGCAGCCCCCGGACCGATTTAGCCAAAAACATTCAGTACTTC	CASSPRTDLAKNIQYF
TRBV20-1	TRBD2	TRBJ2-2	few	TGCAGTGCTAGAGATATCGGAGCGGGAGGGCCAAGCACCGGGGAGCTGTTTTTT	CSARDIGAGGPSTGELFF
TRBV5-5	NA	TRBJ2-3	NA	TGTGCCAGCAGCTTTAGCCGCAGCACAGATACGCAGTATTTT	CASSFSRSTDTQYF
TRBV5-1	NA	TRBJ2-6	NA	TGCGCCAGCAGCTTGGCCGGGACACACAACCTAGTCGGTGGGGCCAACGTCCTGACTTTC	CASSLAGTHNLVGGANVLTF
TRBV5-6	NA	TRBJ2-7	NA	TGTGCCAGCAGCTACGGAGACAGCCCCTACGAGCAGTACTTC	CASSYGDSPYEQYF
TRBV3-1	TRBD2	TRBJ2-2	few	TGTGCCAGCAGCCCGGGACTAGCGGGGGCAACCGGGGAGCTGTTTTTT	CASSPGLAGATGELFF
TRBV20-1	NA	TRBJ1-5	NA	TGCAGTGCTAGAGATCAGCAGGGAAATCAGCCCCAGCATTTT	CSARDQQGNQPQHF
TRBV12-3/TRBV12-4	NA	TRBJ2-5	few	TGTGCCAGCAGTTGGGCGGAGGGGGAGACCCAGTACTTC	CASSWAEGETQYF
TRBV23-1	TRBD1	TRBJ2-3	NA	TGCGCCAGCAGTCAATTGTTTGACAGGGCAGATACGCAGTATTTT	CASSQLFDRADTQYF
TRBV29-1	TRBD1	TRBJ1-1	many	TGCAGCGCCGGACAGGGCGAATCGAACACTGAAGCTTTCTTT	CSAGQGESNTEAFF
TRBV7-2	TRBD2	TRBJ2-3	NA	TGTGCCAGCAGTACTAGCGGGGGGGCCGGAGATACGCAGTATTTT	CASSTSGGAGDTQYF
TRBV5-6	NA	TRBJ1-4	few	TGTGCCAGCAGCTTTGGACAGGAAAAACTGTTTTTT	CASSFGQEKLFF
TRBV6-1	NA	TRBJ2-7	NA	TGTGCCAGCAGTCCTACCAGGGTCGAGCAGTACTTC	CASSPTRVEQYF
TRBV2	TRBD2	TRBJ2-2	NA	TGTGCCAGCGGGGACGCGGGGGTGCGGACCGGGGAGCTGTTTTTT	CASGDAGVRTGELFF
TRBV6-1	TRBD1	TRBJ2-7	few	TGTGCCAGCAAAATGGGACAGGAAGGGTACGAGCAGTACTTC	CASKMGQEGYEQYF
TRBV28	TRBD2	TRBJ2-5	few	TGTGCCAGCAGTCTCTCCCGGGAGGGCCAAGAGACCCAGTACTTC	CASSLSREGQETQYF
TRBV10-3	NA	TRBJ2-5	NA	TGTGCCATCAGTGGAGGGGAGACCCAGTACTTC	CAISGGETQYF
TRBV30	NA	TRBJ1-4	few	TGTGCCTGGAGAGAGCCGGCTAATGAAAAACTGTTTTTT	CAWREPANEKLFF
TRBV20-1	NA	TRBJ2-2	NA	TGCAGTGCTAGAGTAACGAAGGGGGGGTCGAACACCGGGGAGCTGTTTTTT	CSARVTKGGSNTGELFF
TRBV15	NA	TRBJ2-7	few	TGTGCCACCAGCAGCGGGACTGCATTCTACGAGCAGTACTTC	CATSSGTAFYEQYF
TRBV28	TRBD2	TRBJ2-1	NA	TGTGCCAGCAGTGATACTAGCGGGGAACGGAATGAGCAGTTCTTC	CASSDTSGERNEQFF
TRBV7-8	NA	TRBJ1-1	NA	TGTGCCAGCAGTTACGAGACTGAAGCTTTCTTT	CASSYETEAFF
TRBV6-2/TRBV6-3	TRBD1	TRBJ1-5	many	TGTGCCAGCAGTTACCGACAGGGGACCTATCAGCCCCAGCATTTT	CASSYRQGTYQPQHF
TRBV7-2	NA	TRBJ2-7	few	TGTGCCAGCAGCGAACTTTCTTCGGGTGAGCAGTACTTC	CASSELSSGEQYF
TRBV3-1	NA	TRBJ1-2	medium-sized	TGTGCCAGCAGCCCCCGGTTTTCTAACTATGGCTACACCTTC	CASSPRFSNYGYTF